These 8 T cell receptor beta chains were all obtained from the same sample, sequenced in a study of Ad26.COV2.S vaccination and SARS-CoV-2 variants (dated by TCRdb to about 2021). Receptor libraries were prepared by the immunoSEQ multiplex PCR assay. The source is immuneACCESS, and TCRdb retained only in-frame sequences with V and J called. Part of the clones is not carried over; for the studies checked, unresolved V genes explain less than half of this, and the remainder is unexplained. A total of about 480,000 clones appear in this sample, roughly 89% of them only once. The ten largest account for about 13% of the sample. The intended sense of this specimen's treatment or condition label: some 19 received Ad26.COV2.S at low or high dose, single or two shots; five or six received placebo; per-sample allocation not given. Repertoires of vaccine and placebo recipients were sequenced from samples collected on day 63 after the first injection.

The specimen was peripheral blood, collected in a trial of Ad26.COV2.S vaccine versus placebo. Receptor source: a person between 18 and 59 years old who received the Ad26.COV2.S COVID-19 vaccine or a placebo.

V usage is TRBV6-2 or TRBV6-3 and J usage is TRBJ1-2; possible D gene TRBD1, 6 bases. The germline V gene has CDR1 MNHEY and CDR2 SVGEGT. V shed 2 bases and J shed 5 bases, with 12 bases lying between them. The CDR3 is 14 amino acids. The CDR3 bases are TGTGCCAGCAGTTACGAAACTACAGGGTATGGCTACACCTTC. Protein sequence: CASSYETTGYGYTF.

This clone was observed once. This chain connects TRBV19 to TRBJ2-5; TRBD1 matches 10 bases. Trimming took 4 bases from V and 2 from J; bases not matched to a gene: 7. CDR3 size: 16 residues. Germline V gene lookup returns CDR1 LNHDA and CDR2 SQIVND (reference sequence). DNA of the CDR3: TGTGCCAGTAGTAGGTGGCCGGGACAGGGGCAAGAGACCCAGTACTTC. Translation: CASSRWPGQGQETQYF. Together with reference TRBV19 and TRBJ2-5, the CDR3 gives the full variable domain: DGGITQSPKYLFRKEGQNVTLSCEQNLNHDAMYWYRQDPGQGLRLIYYSQIVNDFQKGDIAEGYSVSREKKESFPLTVTSAQKNPTAFYLCASSRWPGQGQETQYFGPGTRLLVL.

This clone was seen once. The CDR3 DNA reads TGTGCCACCGCCGTGAGGGGGAGGAATACGCAGTATTTT. Protein: CATAVRGRNTQYF. The chain employs TRBV24-1 and TRBJ2-3; D could derive from TRBD1 or TRBD2 (6 bases each). The germline V and J ends were trimmed by 9 bases and 7 bases, with 16 bases remaining between them. This CDR3 is built from 13 residues. Per the germline V gene, CDR1 is KGHDR and CDR2 is SFDVKD.

This clone appeared a few times. The chain links TRBV28 to TRBJ2-5; 8 nucleotides align to TRBD1. The CDR3 covers 16 residues. Germline CDR1 reads MDHEN; CDR2 reads SYDVKM. The V gene end was trimmed by 4 bases and the J gene end by 5 bases; junction bases not matched to a gene: 12. CDR3 residues: CASSWPRGQGGETQYF. In DNA form, the CDR3 reads TGTGCCAGCAGTTGGCCTCGAGGACAGGGTGGGGAGACCCAGTACTTC.

This clone has a handful of counts. V is TRBV7-2 and J is TRBJ2-3; 13 bases map to TRBD2. Looked up from germline, CDR1 is SGHTA and CDR2 is FQGNSA. The CDR3 runs 16 residues. The V gene end was trimmed by 1 base and the J gene end by 4 bases; junction bases not matched to a gene: 2. The DNA for the CDR3 is TGTGCCAGCAGCTTAGAACTAGCGGGAGGGCCAGATACGCAGTATTTT. Protein sequence: CASSLELAGGPDTQYF.

The V and J genes are TRBV6-5 and TRBJ2-2; TRBD2 is a possible D gene (6 bases). The germline V and J ends were trimmed by 11 bases and 4 bases, with 17 bases remaining between them. CDR1 MNHEY and CDR2 SVGAGI come from the germline V gene. The CDR3 spans 14 residues. CDR3 loop: CASRTAGGTGELFF. The CDR3 DNA follows: TGTGCCTCGAGAACGGCCGGGGGCACCGGGGAGCTGTTTTTT.

CDR3 in amino acids: CASSLVRTGSYEQYF. The CDR3 DNA follows: TGTGCCAGCAGCTTAGTGAGGACAGGGTCCTACGAGCAGTACTTC. V gene TRBV7-8 combines with J gene TRBJ2-7, with 8 bases aligning to TRBD1. Trimming removed 1 base from V and 1 base from J; junction bases left unmatched: 3. CDR1 and CDR2 (germline): SGHVS, FQNEAQ. This CDR3 contains 15 residues.

The rearrangement uses TRBV2 and TRBJ1-5; 11 bases line up with TRBD1. Germline CDR1 reads SNHLY; CDR2 reads FYNNEI. CDR3 length: 12 amino acids. V was clipped by 8 bases and J by 11 bases; unmatched bases: 5. As DNA, the CDR3 is TGTGCCAGCCGGGACAGGGGGGAAGCCCAGCATTTT. This sequence encodes CASRDRGEAQHF.